Below, 26 T cell receptor beta chains from the same sample are listed, as sequenced in a study of blood T cell repertoires in COVID-19. The protocol was immunoSEQ multiplex PCR, while the TCRdb copy is restricted to in-frame clones and leaves out a portion. The profile shows 300,000 or so clones, more than 85% of them singletons. The specimen sequenced was peripheral blood. These receptors were collected from a man between 65 and 85 years old with acute or convalescent COVID-19.

The rearrangement links TRBV3-1 (or the pseudogene TRBV3-2) to TRBJ1-1; tentative D call: TRBD1 (6 bases). The V gene's germline CDR1 is LGHDT and CDR2 YNNKEL (reference sequence). This CDR3 region has 14 residues. Trimming pared 2 bases from V and 2 bases from J, leaving 9 bases between. This chain's CDR3 is CASSQTDRNTEAFF. DNA of the CDR3: TGTGCCAGCAGCCAAACGGACAGAAACACTGAAGCTTTCTTT.

CDR3 region: CASSLDRSNSPLHF. In DNA form, the CDR3 reads TGTGCCAGCAGCTTAGACAGATCGAATTCACCCCTCCACTTT. The V gene is TRBV7-8, the J gene TRBJ1-6; D ambiguous. The germline CDR1 and CDR2 sequences are SGHVS and FQNEAQ. Trimming took 1 base from V and 7 from J, leaving 8 bases between them. The CDR3 is 14 amino acids.

The chain has TRBV7-6 and TRBJ2-1; 7 bases are shared with TRBD2. V dropped 4 bases and J dropped 7; count of bases not matched to a gene: 7. Germline loops: CDR1 SGHVS, CDR2 FNYEAQ. CDR3 length: 14 residues. CDR3 residues: CASSSPGLWNEQFF. CDR3 nucleotide sequence: TGTGCCAGCAGCTCTCCGGGACTATGGAATGAGCAGTTCTTC.

V is TRBV24-1 and J is TRBJ1-4; 7 nucleotides agree with TRBD1. Germline V gives CDR1 KGHDR, CDR2 SFDVKD. Trimming at V came to 4 bases and at J to 7 bases, leaving 8 bases not matched to a gene. This CDR3 is built from 15 residues. CDR3 sequence: CATSDPGQSGEKLFF. As DNA, the CDR3 is TGTGCCACCAGTGACCCGGGACAGTCAGGTGAAAAACTGTTTTTT.

The rearrangement uses TRBV13 and TRBJ1-5, with a tentative D call TRBD1 (5 bases). V shed 5 bases and J shed 5 bases, with 10 bases lying between them. CDR3 size: 13 residues. Germline values: CDR1 PRHDT, CDR2 FYEKMQ (reference sequence). CDR3 nucleotide sequence: TGTGCCAGCAGCCTGGGGCTTCATCAGCCCCAGCATTTT. This gives the protein CASSLGLHQPQHF.

A single count supports this clone. The chain has TRBV6-2 or TRBV6-3 and TRBJ2-1, with D possibly matching TRBD2 (7 bases). The CDR3 extends over 17 amino acids. Trimming shortened V by 6 bases and J by 5 bases, and 23 bases separated the two germline ends. Germline V CDR1 and CDR2: MNHEY, SVGEGT. CDR3 nucleotide sequence: TGTGCCAGCAGCCTCTTAGGGGGGGCAACCGTCGACAATGAGCAGTTCTTC. Amino acids: CASSLLGGATVDNEQFF.

The chain combines TRBV9 with TRBJ2-5, with 10 positions matching TRBD2. The CDR3 spans 16 residues. Germline loops: CDR1 SGDLS, CDR2 YYNGEE. Trimming took 6 bases from V and 1 from J; bases not matched to a gene: 9. DNA for the CDR3: TGTGCCAGCACCCCCGGACTAGCGGCCTTCCAAGAGACCCAGTACTTC. This translates into CASTPGLAAFQETQYF.

This chain joins TRBV18 and TRBJ1-2, with 7 bases matching TRBD1. Unmatched junction bases numbered 3, after V lost 5 bases and J lost 3 bases. This CDR3 region has 13 residues. CDR1 and CDR2 from the germline V gene are KGHSH and LQKENI. The CDR3 loop is CASSTGTDYGYTF. The DNA of the CDR3 is TGTGCCAGCTCAACTGGGACAGACTATGGCTACACCTTC.

The table lists this clone with a count of one. V usage is TRBV28 and J usage is TRBJ1-1; TRBD1 is a possible D gene (6 bases). This CDR3 is 18 amino acids long. V was cut by 3 bases and J by 5 bases, with 25 bases left in between. Germline CDR1 reads MDHEN; CDR2 reads SYDVKM. CDR3 region: CASSLQTDYRESNTEAFF. The CDR3 DNA sequence: TGTGCCAGCAGTTTGCAAACCGACTACAGGGAGAGCAATACTGAAGCTTTCTTT.

The chain is built from TRBV7-2 and TRBJ2-1; 9 bases agree with TRBD2. The V gene end was trimmed by 7 bases and the J gene end by 8 bases; junction bases not matched to a gene: 15. CDR3 length: 16 amino acids. Germline loops: CDR1 SGHTA, CDR2 FQGNSA. CDR3 protein: CASTPGGGRARDEQFF. The CDR3 DNA sequence: TGTGCCAGCACCCCAGGCGGCGGGAGGGCGAGGGATGAGCAGTTCTTC.

This clone was recorded only once. This chain links TRBV9 with TRBJ1-2; TRBD1 might be the D (5 bases). The V gene's germline CDR1 is SGDLS and CDR2 YYNGEE. The V gene lost 0 bases and the J gene lost 4 bases, with 13 bases spanning the gap. CDR3 length: 15 residues. CDR3 coding DNA: TGTGCCAGCAGCGTAGCTACGGGGGGGTTCTATGGCTACACCTTC. Translating gives CASSVATGGFYGYTF.

This chain links TRBV5-4 with TRBJ2-5; the D gene is possibly TRBD1 (5 bases). V was clipped by 0 bases and J by 0 bases, with 12 bases between them. Germline V CDR1 and CDR2: SGHNT, YYREEE (reference sequence). CDR3 length: 16 amino acids. In DNA form, the CDR3 reads TGTGCCAGCAGCTTGGGGGGCCAGGGCTACCAAGAGACCCAGTACTTC. It specifies CASSLGGQGYQETQYF.

DNA of the CDR3: TGTGCCAGCAGTTTCGCAGGGGGTTTTGCAGATACGCAGTATTTT. Its protein product is CASSFAGGFADTQYF. The chain has TRBV27 and TRBJ2-3; TRBD1 agrees at 7 bases. The CDR3 runs 15 residues. CDR1 and CDR2 (germline): MNHEY, SMNVEV (reference sequence). V trimming: 3 bases; J trimming: 4 bases; junction bases outside the gene matches: 7.

V gene TRBV28 combines with J gene TRBJ1-6, with D maybe TRBD1 (5 bases). The V and J ends lost 7 bases and 10 bases respectively, with 11 bases between them. The germline gives CDR1 MDHEN, CDR2 SYDVKM. The CDR3 extends over 12 amino acids. In nucleotides, the CDR3 is TGTGCCAGCACCCCGGGGGTGTCACCCCTCCACTTT. Translated, it gives CASTPGVSPLHF.

The chain joins TRBV28 to TRBJ2-7; TRBD1 might be the D (5 bases). The CDR3 runs to 15 residues. Trimming removed 6 bases at V and 1 base at J, with 16 bases between. The V gene's germline CDR1 is MDHEN and CDR2 SYDVKM. The CDR3, as DNA: TGTGCCAGCAGCGACCATATGACAGCTTCCTACGAGCAGTACTTC. The encoded protein is CASSDHMTASYEQYF.

J is TRBJ1-6 and V is TRBV3-1 (or the pseudogene TRBV3-2), with no clear D. V lost 3 bases, J lost 8 bases, and 11 bases lay in between. The CDR3 consists of 14 residues. The germline V gene has CDR1 LGHDT and CDR2 YNNKEL (reference sequence). CDR3 protein: CASSQRASDSPLHF. The CDR3 coding sequence is TGTGCCAGCAGCCAGAGGGCCTCGGATTCACCCCTCCACTTT.

This rearrangement joins TRBV5-4 to TRBJ2-1; 7 nucleotides line up with TRBD1. Per germline, CDR1 SGHNT and CDR2 YYREEE (reference sequence). This CDR3 has 16 residues. V gave up 0 bases and J gave up 7 bases; unmatched junction bases: 10. The CDR3 spells CASSLDPGQRLNEQFF. The CDR3, as DNA: TGTGCCAGCAGCTTGGATCCGGGACAGAGACTAAATGAGCAGTTCTTC.

In nucleotides, the CDR3 is TGCGCCAGCAGTGAGTCAACGGGGGGCGGTCCAGATACGCAGTATTTT. Translating gives CASSESTGGGPDTQYF. The rearrangement uses TRBV10-1 and TRBJ2-3; D perhaps matches TRBD2 (7 bases). The ends were cut back, 0 bases at V and 4 bases at J, with 14 bases in the middle. The germline gives CDR1 WNHNN, CDR2 SYGVQD (reference sequence). This CDR3 comprises 16 residues.

This clone was seen a handful of times. The chain couples TRBV4-1 to TRBJ2-2, with 7 bases aligning to TRBD1. The trim removed 4 bases at V and 3 bases at J, leaving 8 bases unmatched. This CDR3 is 16 amino acids long. Germline V lookup: CDR1 MGHRA, CDR2 YSYEKL. The CDR3 reads CASSRLGQSYTGELFF. DNA of the CDR3: TGCGCCAGCAGCCGCTTGGGACAGAGCTACACCGGGGAGCTGTTTTTT.

J is TRBJ2-1 and V is TRBV19; D might be TRBD2 (6 bases). Germline values: CDR1 LNHDA, CDR2 SQIVND (reference sequence). V lost 7 bases and J lost 5, with 18 bases in between. The CDR3 has 15 amino acids. This CDR3 reads CASTTGGRGHNEQFF. CDR3 DNA: TGTGCCAGTACCACCGGTGGGCGGGGTCACAATGAGCAGTTCTTC. The whole variable domain, remainder taken from reference TRBV19 and TRBJ2-1, is DGGITQSPKYLFRKEGQNVTLSCEQNLNHDAMYWYRQDPGQGLRLIYYSQIVNDFQKGDIAEGYSVSREKKESFPLTVTSAQKNPTAFYLCASTTGGRGHNEQFFGPGTRLTVL.

The chain recombines TRBV5-1 with TRBJ1-2; 7 nucleotides agree with TRBD1. Trimming removed 0 bases from V and 2 bases from J; junction bases left unmatched: 1. The CDR3 runs 14 residues. Germline CDR1 reads SGHRS; CDR2 reads YFSETQ. The CDR3, as DNA: TGCGCCAGCAGCTTGGCGGGACAGAACTATGGCTACACCTTC. It is translated as CASSLAGQNYGYTF.

V and J are TRBV28 and TRBJ2-7; TRBD1 agrees at 11 bases. V was clipped by 6 bases and J by 5 bases; unmatched bases: 6. Per germline, CDR1 MDHEN and CDR2 SYDVKM. This CDR3 contains 14 residues. The chain's CDR3 is CASSRGQGADEQYF. The CDR3 DNA follows: TGTGCCAGCAGCCGTGGACAGGGGGCCGACGAGCAGTACTTC.

The genes are TRBV5-1 and TRBJ2-1; unclear D gene. The V and J ends lost 2 bases and 6 bases respectively, with 6 bases between them. The CDR3 has 12 amino acids. Germline V CDR1 and CDR2: SGHRS, YFSETQ. The CDR3 is CASSFLVNEQFF. The CDR3, as DNA: TGCGCCAGCAGCTTTCTAGTCAATGAGCAGTTCTTC.

The chain combines TRBV11-2 with TRBJ2-1; 7 bases line up with TRBD2. Losses at the gene ends were 5 bases for V and 9 bases for J; bases not matched to a gene: 10. Germline CDR1 and CDR2: SGHAT and FQNNGV. CDR3 length equals 14 residues. The CDR3 reads CASSPYSGGSEQFF. The CDR3 bases are TGTGCCAGCAGCCCTTATTCCGGCGGGAGTGAGCAGTTCTTC.

The genes are TRBV5-1 and TRBJ2-1, with a possible D match to TRBD1 (5 bases). V lost 3 bases, J lost 10 bases, and 17 bases lay in between. The V gene's germline CDR1 is SGHRS and CDR2 YFSETQ. The CDR3 consists of 14 residues. Here the CDR3 reads CASSSTSGSVEQFF. The CDR3 bases are TGCGCCAGCAGCTCTACCTCAGGGTCCGTGGAGCAGTTCTTC.

This sequence joins TRBV27 and TRBJ2-3; D perhaps matches TRBD2 (6 bases). CDR1 and CDR2 (germline): MNHEY, SMNVEV (reference sequence). V was cut by 4 bases and J by 3 bases, with 11 bases left in between. CDR3 length: 14 residues. This CDR3 reads CASSWEEGTDTQYF. The CDR3 nucleotides are TGTGCCAGCAGTTGGGAGGAAGGAACAGATACGCAGTATTTT.